This T cell receptor beta chain was recovered during a study of human T cells and chemical hapten exposure. On the study more broadly: The patients, most of them female, presented with alopecia areata, totalis or universalis. TCR yields differed between samples (mainly from small differences in pooled library volume). Overall study findings and caveats: Expanded TCRs created a significantly greater count of big CDR3 similarity clusters than controls did.

In the case of this clonotype: The antigen remains undetermined.

MiXCR, applied by TCRdb to the RACE reads, yields one record per CDR3 protein. The sample contains approximately 350,000 distinct CDR3 sequences, around 7% of which appear only once. This CDR3 spans 16 amino acids. The J segment lost 0 bases and the V segment lost 2 bases, leaving 7 bases of the junction unmatched. Germline V lookup: CDR1 SGDLS, CDR2 YYNGEE. Time point specified: patch test 1, 2 weeks after DPC sensitization. Noted treatment: therapeutic diphenylcyclopropenone sensitization with weekly scalp DPC. People who gave samples had alopecia, were 18 to 70 years old, and were suitable for DPC.

The V and J genes are TRBV9 and TRBJ1-1; 7 bases align to TRBD1. The sequence was obtained from a woman aged 18-29 years with alopecia areata. Some clones in this sample may be carry-over from other donors' samples. The specimen was whole blood, collected in connection with sensitization to the hapten diphenylcyclopropenone (DPC). This CDR3 is CASSVRDRILNTEAFF. As DNA, the CDR3 is TGTGCCAGCAGCGTCCGGGACAGAATTTTGAACACTGAAGCTTTCTTT. Full variable domain (rest looked up from reference TRBV9 and TRBJ1-1): DSGVTQTPKHLITATGQRVTLRCSPRSGDLSVYWYQQSLDQGLQFLIQYYNGEERAKGNILERFSAQQFPDLHSELNLSSLELGDSALYFCASSVRDRILNTEAFFGQGTRLTVV.